One T cell receptor beta chain is described in this entry. This entry is derived from a study of blood T cell repertoires in COVID-19. In the study overall: Samples representing acute and convalescent COVID-19 were sourced from the United States, Italy and Spain. PBMCs, B-cell-depleted T cells, or T cells provided the cDNA or gDNA that made up the material.

In the original processing: Amplification of reference gene primers provided the estimated nucleated cell counts. Assay: immunoSEQ multiplex PCR; the TCRdb copy retains only in-frame clones and omits some. V and J calls plus clone size are reproduced from that table; the DNA served to infer D and trimming. Among about 52,000 clones listed, 70% to 85% were seen once. The CDR3 runs 17 residues. Germline V gene lookup returns CDR1 SGHTA and CDR2 FQGNSA. V shed 1 base, J shed 4 bases, and the junction held 11 bases outside the gene matches. Recruited during active infection, patients (from Seattle) were subsequently followed longitudinally.

Specimen: peripheral blood. The genes are TRBV7-2 and TRBJ2-5, with 8 nucleotides matching TRBD2. The TCR was taken from an elderly man with COVID-19, enrolled during active disease. DNA for the CDR3: TGTGCCAGCAGCTTAGAACGGGGGGGCCCGTCATTAGAGACCCAGTACTTC. The encoded protein is CASSLERGGPSLETQYF.